This T cell receptor beta chain was profiled in a study of T cell responses to AZD1222 COVID-19 vaccine. Repertoires were generated with immunoSEQ multiplex PCR, while TCRdb's copy carries only in-frame clones and drops some. The profile shows over 110,000 clones, roughly 90% of them singletons. The source material was peripheral blood, sampled on day 0 of AZD1222 vaccination. The TCR comes from an adult in good health.

The CDR3 loop is CASSLAGTGEQYF. CDR3 bases: TGCGCCAGCAGCTTGGCCGGAACGGGGGAGCAGTACTTC. The chain carries TRBV5-1 and TRBJ2-7; D is perhaps TRBD2 (5 bases). The CDR3 extends over 13 amino acids. From germline, CDR1 is SGHRS and CDR2 YFSETQ. V gave up 0 bases and J gave up 7 bases, with 11 bases separating them.